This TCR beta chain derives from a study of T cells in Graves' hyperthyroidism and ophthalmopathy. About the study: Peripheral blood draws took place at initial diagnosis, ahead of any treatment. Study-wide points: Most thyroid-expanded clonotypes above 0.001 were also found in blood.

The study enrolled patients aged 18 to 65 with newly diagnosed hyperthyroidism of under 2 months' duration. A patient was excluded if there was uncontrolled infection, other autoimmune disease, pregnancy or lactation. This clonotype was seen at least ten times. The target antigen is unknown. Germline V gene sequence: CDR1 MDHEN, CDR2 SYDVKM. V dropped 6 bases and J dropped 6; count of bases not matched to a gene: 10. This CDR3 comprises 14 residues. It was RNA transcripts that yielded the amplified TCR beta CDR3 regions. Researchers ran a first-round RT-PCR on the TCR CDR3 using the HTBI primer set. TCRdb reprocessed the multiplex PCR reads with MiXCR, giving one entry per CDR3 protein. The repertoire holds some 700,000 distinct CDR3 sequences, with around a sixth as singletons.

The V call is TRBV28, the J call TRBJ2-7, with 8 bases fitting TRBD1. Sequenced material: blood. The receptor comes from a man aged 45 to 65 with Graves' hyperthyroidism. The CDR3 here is CASSSGQGKAEQYF. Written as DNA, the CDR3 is TGTGCCAGCAGCAGCGGACAGGGTAAGGCCGAGCAGTACTTC.